The 16 T cell receptor beta chains presented below share a single source sample, sequenced in a study of shared clonotypes between healthy human individuals. Sequencing was performed with immunoSEQ multiplex PCR; in TCRdb, only in-frame clones are kept and a portion is missing. The sample includes approximately 500,000 clones, approximately 85% of them seen just once. The sample was PBMCs. These receptors were obtained from a woman in her thirties or forties in good health. Some clones in this sample may be carry-over from other donors' samples.

The count of this clone is one. V and J are TRBV10-3 and TRBJ2-7, with TRBD1 as a possible D gene (6 bases). This CDR3 is built from 17 residues. Germline loops: CDR1 ENHRY, CDR2 SYGVKD. Trimming removed 6 bases at V and 0 bases at J, with 21 bases between. CDR3 sequence: CAIRETGRREVSYEQYF. CDR3 in DNA: TGTGCCATCAGGGAGACAGGCCGGCGAGAGGTCTCCTACGAGCAGTACTTC.

This clone was counted between two and nine times. J is TRBJ1-1 and V is TRBV30; a weak D match, TRBD1 (5 bases). Looked up from germline, CDR1 is GTSNPN and CDR2 is SVGIG (reference sequence). Trimming took 6 bases from V and 7 from J, leaving 21 bases between them. The CDR3 spans 14 residues. CDR3 in amino acids: CACTTRDSPYEAFF. The CDR3 nucleotides are TGTGCCTGCACTACCCGGGACTCCCCTTATGAAGCTTTCTTT.

The CDR3 DNA reads as TGCGCCAGCAGTGTGCCCCCCCTCTTAGCGGGAGAAGCGCGCAATGAGCAGTTCTTC. Protein product: CASSVPPLLAGEARNEQFF. The chain employs TRBV10-2 and TRBJ2-1; 9 bases align to TRBD2. This CDR3 region has 19 residues. From germline, CDR1 is WSHSY and CDR2 SAAADI. The junction had 19 bases not matched to a gene; V was cut back by 4 bases and J by 6 bases.

The J gene is TRBJ1-2, the V gene TRBV5-6, with TRBD1 identical over 7 bases. This CDR3 region has 15 residues. Germline V gene lookup returns CDR1 SGHDT and CDR2 YYEEEE. The ends lost 4 bases at V and 8 bases at J; junction bases unmatched: 14. CDR3 coding DNA: TGTGCCAGCAGCGGATACTTGACAGGGTTCGGAGGCTACACCTTC. Translated: CASSGYLTGFGGYTF.

V and J are TRBV10-1 and TRBJ2-3, with a possible D match to TRBD2 (5 bases). The CDR3 covers 12 residues. The germline V and J ends were trimmed by 5 bases and 7 bases, with 10 bases remaining between them. The germline V gene encodes CDR1 WNHNN and CDR2 SYGVQD (reference sequence). The CDR3 nucleotides are TGCGCCAGCAGTCCCGACGGGAATACGCAGTATTTT. Its protein is CASSPDGNTQYF.

The chain joins TRBV11-2 to TRBJ1-5, with no clear D. The V end lost 0 bases, the J end lost 2 bases, and 8 bases lay between the germline ends. CDR3 size: 15 residues. Germline lookup yields CDR1 SGHAT and CDR2 FQNNGV. CDR3 DNA: TGTGCCAGCAGCTTAGAGCCCGGGGGCAATCAGCCCCAGCATTTT. This encodes CASSLEPGGNQPQHF.

The V gene is TRBV11-2, the J gene TRBJ2-5; D not certain. The CDR3 has 15 residues. V lost 2 bases and J 1 base, leaving 11 bases between the germline ends. CDR1 is SGHAT, CDR2 FQNNGV, per germline. CDR3 sequence reads: CASSLNSRPQETQYF. In DNA, the CDR3 is TGTGCCAGCAGCTTAAATTCGAGACCCCAAGAGACCCAGTACTTC.

This sequence joins TRBV18 and TRBJ2-2, with D uncertain. Trimming took off 2 bases at V and 6 bases at J, with 7 bases between the two ends. There are 13 residues in the CDR3. Germline loops: CDR1 KGHSH, CDR2 LQKENI. CDR3 amino acids: CASSPREAGELFF. In nucleotides, the CDR3 is TGTGCCAGCTCACCAAGGGAAGCCGGGGAGCTGTTTTTT.

The chain links TRBV7-2 to TRBJ2-2; D not certain. Germline V gene lookup returns CDR1 SGHTA and CDR2 FQGNSA. The V end was cut by 5 bases, the J end by 3 bases, with 13 bases between. CDR3 length: 15 residues. The DNA for the CDR3 is TGTGCCAGCAGCCCCATGGGCCGGGACACCGGGGAGCTGTTTTTT. It translates to CASSPMGRDTGELFF.

This clone appeared a few times. The V call is TRBV7-2, the J call TRBJ1-1; 8 nucleotides match TRBD1. CDR1 and CDR2 (germline): SGHTA, FQGNSA. Trimming cost V 5 bases and J 7 bases; bases outside gene matches: 6. This CDR3 is 13 amino acids long. The chain's CDR3 is CASSPFGQGEAFF. The CDR3 DNA reads TGTGCCAGCAGCCCATTTGGACAGGGTGAAGCTTTCTTT.

This rearrangement joins TRBV11-2 to TRBJ2-3; 13 nucleotides agree with TRBD2. There are 16 residues in the CDR3. Germline V gives CDR1 SGHAT, CDR2 FQNNGV. The ends lost 4 bases at V and 4 bases at J; junction bases unmatched: 5. The chain's CDR3 is CASSWRLAGGADTQYF. DNA for the CDR3: TGTGCCAGCAGCTGGAGACTAGCGGGAGGAGCAGATACGCAGTATTTT.

This clone was seen repeatedly, ten times or more. This chain uses TRBV6-1 with TRBJ2-5; 10 nucleotides match TRBD1. J lost 5 bases, V lost 2 bases, and 5 bases had no gene match. The CDR3 has 15 residues. The germline V gene has CDR1 MNHNS and CDR2 SASEGT. The chain's CDR3 is CASSEKTGGRETQYF. The CDR3 bases are TGTGCCAGCAGTGAAAAGACAGGGGGCAGGGAGACCCAGTACTTC.

CDR3 DNA sequence: TGTGCCAGCAGGGAGCTAGCGGGGGAGCAGTACTTC. Translation gives CASRELAGEQYF. The chain recombines TRBV2 with TRBJ2-7; 9 nucleotides align to TRBD2. This CDR3 has 12 residues. With V trimmed by 6 bases and J by 7 bases, 4 bases remained unmatched. Germline lookup yields CDR1 SNHLY and CDR2 FYNNEI. The full variable domain, with the rest looked up from reference TRBV2 and TRBJ2-7, is EPEVTQTPSHQVTQMGQEVILRCVPISNHLYFYWYRQILGQKVEFLVSFYNNEISEKSEIFDDQFSVERPDGSNFTLKIRSTKLEDSAMYFCASRELAGEQYFGPGTRLTVT.

The chain couples TRBV7-8 to TRBJ2-1; D gene ambiguous. Looked up from germline, CDR1 is SGHVS and CDR2 is FQNEAQ. The V gene lost 8 bases and the J gene lost 0 bases, with 14 bases spanning the gap. This CDR3 is built from 15 residues. The CDR3 bases are TGTGCCAGCCATACGAGCCGTAGCTCCTACAATGAGCAGTTCTTC. It is translated as CASHTSRSSYNEQFF.

J is TRBJ2-3 and V is TRBV18; D perhaps matches TRBD2 (5 bases). The CDR3 sequence is 14 residues long. The germline gives CDR1 KGHSH, CDR2 LQKENI. The germline V and J ends were trimmed by 4 bases and 1 base, with 9 bases remaining between them. CDR3 coding DNA: TGTGCCAGCTCACGTAATAGCGGCACAGATACGCAGTATTTT. This translates into CASSRNSGTDTQYF.

A single count supports this clone. The chain has TRBV19 and TRBJ2-1; D perhaps matches TRBD2 (5 bases). CDR3 size: 14 residues. V was cut by 4 bases and J by 9 bases, with 16 bases left in between. The germline gives CDR1 LNHDA, CDR2 SQIVND (reference sequence). CDR3 sequence: CASSTLGLAGEQFF. In DNA, the CDR3 is TGTGCCAGTAGTACCCTAGGGCTAGCCGGTGAGCAGTTCTTC.